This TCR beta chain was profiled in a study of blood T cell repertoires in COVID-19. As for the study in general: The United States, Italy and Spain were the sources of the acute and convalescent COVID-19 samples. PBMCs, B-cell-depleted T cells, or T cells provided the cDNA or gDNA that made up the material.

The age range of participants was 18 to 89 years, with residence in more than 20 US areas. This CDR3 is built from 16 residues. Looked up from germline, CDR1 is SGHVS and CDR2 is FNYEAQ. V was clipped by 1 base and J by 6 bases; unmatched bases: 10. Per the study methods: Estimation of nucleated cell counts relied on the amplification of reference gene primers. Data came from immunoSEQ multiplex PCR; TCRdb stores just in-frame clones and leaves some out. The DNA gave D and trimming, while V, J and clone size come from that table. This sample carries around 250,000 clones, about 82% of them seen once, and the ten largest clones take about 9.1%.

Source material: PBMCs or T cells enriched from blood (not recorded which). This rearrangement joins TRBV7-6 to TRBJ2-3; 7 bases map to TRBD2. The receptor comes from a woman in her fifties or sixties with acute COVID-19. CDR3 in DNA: TGTGCCAGCAGCTTAGGGCCAGCGGGGATTCACGATACGCAGTATTTT. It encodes CASSLGPAGIHDTQYF. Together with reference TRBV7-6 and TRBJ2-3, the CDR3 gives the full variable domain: GAGVSQSPRYKVTKRGQDVALRCDPISGHVSLYWYRQALGQGPEFLTYFNYEAQQDKSGLPNDRFSAERPEGSISTLTIQRTEQRDSAMYRCASSLGPAGIHDTQYFGPGTRLTVL.